The entry below gives a single T cell receptor beta chain sequence along with its context. Its antigen is undetermined. The sample comes from a study of beta chain features in type 1 diabetes. Investigators reverse transcribed all isolated RNA, so they sequenced expressed TCRB transcripts. For naive, central memory and regulatory T cell samples, reads averaged approximately 3.6 million. TCRdb's table, derived via immunoSEQ multiplex PCR, lists solely in-frame clones and lacks some. The data show about 290,000 clones, 7.5% to 9.5% seen once. One heparinised draw, averaging roughly 0.12 L, was taken per donor. Study-wide findings and caveats: Across patients, naive, central memory and Treg TCRB repertoires exhibited apparently greater similarity than was observed across healthy donors. Cells expressing TCR highly could be over-represented by cDNA sequencing.

Sequenced input: central memory CD4+ T cells from blood. The clonotype comes from a woman under 30 in good health.

The CDR3 loop is CASSLGSPSYEQYF. The CDR3 nucleotides read TGTGCCAGCAGCTTGGGCAGTCCCTCCTACGAGCAGTACTTC. The chain has TRBV5-6 and TRBJ2-7, with no clear D. V shed 0 bases and J shed 0 bases, with 7 bases lying between them. This CDR3 region has 14 residues. Germline V gene sequence: CDR1 SGHDT, CDR2 YYEEEE.